What follows describes a single T cell receptor beta chain. TCRdb re-called the 5' RACE reads through MiXCR, storing one row per CDR3 protein. The sample lists about 96,000 distinct CDR3 sequences, about 16% occurring once. V was clipped by 3 bases and J by 4 bases, with 15 bases between them. Germline assignment: CDR1 SGHTA and CDR2 FQGNSA. This CDR3 has 16 residues. The data were taken from a study of T cells of healthy individuals. The TCR sequence derives from a human donor in good health. The genes are TRBV7-2 and TRBJ1-4; the D is unclear. DNA of the CDR3: TGTGCCAGCAGCTTCCTCTCCGGGCCTTATAATGAAAAACTGTTTTTT. Translating gives CASSFLSGPYNEKLFF.